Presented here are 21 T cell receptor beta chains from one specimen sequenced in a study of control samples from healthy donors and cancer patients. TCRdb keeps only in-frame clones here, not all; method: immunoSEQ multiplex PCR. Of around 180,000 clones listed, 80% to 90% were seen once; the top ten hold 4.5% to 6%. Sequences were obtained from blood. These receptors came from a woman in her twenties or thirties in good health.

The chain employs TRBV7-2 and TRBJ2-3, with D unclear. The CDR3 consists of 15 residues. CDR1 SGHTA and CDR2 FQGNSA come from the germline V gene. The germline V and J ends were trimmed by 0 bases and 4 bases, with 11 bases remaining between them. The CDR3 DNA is TGTGCCAGCAGCTTAGCCTCCCTGGGCCCAGATACGCAGTATTTT. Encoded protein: CASSLASLGPDTQYF.

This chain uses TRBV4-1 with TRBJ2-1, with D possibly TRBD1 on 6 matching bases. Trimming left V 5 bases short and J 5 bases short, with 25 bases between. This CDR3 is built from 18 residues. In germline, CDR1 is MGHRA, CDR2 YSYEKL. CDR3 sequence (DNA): TGCGCCAGCAGCACCCGAATTACTACAGGGTACACCGACAATGAGCAGTTCTTC. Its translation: CASSTRITTGYTDNEQFF.

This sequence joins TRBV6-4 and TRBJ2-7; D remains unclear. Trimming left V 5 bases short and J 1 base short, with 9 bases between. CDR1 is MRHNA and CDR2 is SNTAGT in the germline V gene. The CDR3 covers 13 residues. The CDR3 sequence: CASSYQLSYEQYV. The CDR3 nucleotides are TGTGCCAGCAGTTACCAACTTTCCTACGAGCAGTACGTC.

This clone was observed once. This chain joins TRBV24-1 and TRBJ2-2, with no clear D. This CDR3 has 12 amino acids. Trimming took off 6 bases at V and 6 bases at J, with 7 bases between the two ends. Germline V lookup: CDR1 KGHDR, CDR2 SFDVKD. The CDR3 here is CATSWTAGELFF. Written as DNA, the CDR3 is TGTGCCACCAGTTGGACGGCCGGGGAGCTGTTTTTT.

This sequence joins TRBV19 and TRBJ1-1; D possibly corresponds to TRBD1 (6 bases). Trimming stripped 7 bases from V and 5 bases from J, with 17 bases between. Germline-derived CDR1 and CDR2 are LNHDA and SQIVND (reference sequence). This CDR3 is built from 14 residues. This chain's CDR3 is CASTMSQGRTEAFF. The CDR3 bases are TGTGCCAGTACGATGTCCCAGGGGCGAACTGAAGCTTTCTTT.

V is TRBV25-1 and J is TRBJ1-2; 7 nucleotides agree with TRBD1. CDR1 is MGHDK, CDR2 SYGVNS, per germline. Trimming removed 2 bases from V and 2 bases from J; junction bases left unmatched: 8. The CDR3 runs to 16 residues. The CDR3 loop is CASSEPGVGGNYGYTF. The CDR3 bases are TGTGCCAGCAGTGAACCCGGAGTAGGGGGCAACTATGGCTACACCTTC.

The CDR3 here is CASSASLGKKEKLFF. The DNA for the CDR3 is TGTGCCAGCAGTGCGTCGTTGGGGAAGAAGGAAAAACTGTTTTTT. The rearrangement uses TRBV2 and TRBJ1-4, with D unresolved. V lost 4 bases and J 8 bases, leaving 17 bases between the germline ends. CDR1 and CDR2 (germline): SNHLY, FYNNEI. The CDR3 sequence is 15 residues long.

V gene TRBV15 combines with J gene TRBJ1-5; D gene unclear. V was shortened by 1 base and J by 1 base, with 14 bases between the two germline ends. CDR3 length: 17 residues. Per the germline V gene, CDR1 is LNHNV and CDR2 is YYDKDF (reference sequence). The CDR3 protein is CATSRGIIGFSNQPQHF. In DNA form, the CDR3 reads TGTGCCACCAGCAGAGGAATTATAGGGTTCAGCAATCAGCCCCAGCATTTT.

CDR3 nucleotides: TGTGCCAGCAGCTTAGCGGGGTCCTGGGGCACTGAAGCTTTCTTT. Its translation is CASSLAGSWGTEAFF. The chain combines TRBV7-6 with TRBJ1-1; D is unresolved. V lost 0 bases to trimming and J lost 4 bases, with 12 bases between them. This CDR3 is 15 amino acids long. Germline V gene sequence: CDR1 SGHVS, CDR2 FNYEAQ.

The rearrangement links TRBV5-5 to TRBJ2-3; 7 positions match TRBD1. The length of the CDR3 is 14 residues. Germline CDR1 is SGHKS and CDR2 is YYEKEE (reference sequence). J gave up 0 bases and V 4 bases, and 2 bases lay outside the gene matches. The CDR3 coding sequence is TGTGCCAGCAGCAAGGGACAGAGCACAGATACGCAGTATTTT. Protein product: CASSKGQSTDTQYF.

The CDR3 loop is CASSEGWNTEAFF. The DNA for the CDR3 is TGTGCCAGCAGTGAAGGGTGGAACACTGAAGCTTTCTTT. V usage is TRBV2 and J usage is TRBJ1-1, with no clear D. CDR3 length: 13 amino acids. Per the germline V gene, CDR1 is SNHLY and CDR2 is FYNNEI. V gave up 1 base and J gave up 1 base, with 4 bases separating them.

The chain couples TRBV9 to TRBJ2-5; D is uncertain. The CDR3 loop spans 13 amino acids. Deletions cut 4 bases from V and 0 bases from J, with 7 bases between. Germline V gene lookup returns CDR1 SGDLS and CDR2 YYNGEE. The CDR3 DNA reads TGTGCCAGCAGCTTATTACACCAAGAGACCCAGTACTTC. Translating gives CASSLLHQETQYF.

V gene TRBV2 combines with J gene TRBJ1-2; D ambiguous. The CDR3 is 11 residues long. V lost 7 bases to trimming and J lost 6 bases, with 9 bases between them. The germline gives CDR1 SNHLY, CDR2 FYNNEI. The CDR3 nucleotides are TGTGCCAGCAACCTCTGGGATGGCTACACCTTC. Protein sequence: CASNLWDGYTF.

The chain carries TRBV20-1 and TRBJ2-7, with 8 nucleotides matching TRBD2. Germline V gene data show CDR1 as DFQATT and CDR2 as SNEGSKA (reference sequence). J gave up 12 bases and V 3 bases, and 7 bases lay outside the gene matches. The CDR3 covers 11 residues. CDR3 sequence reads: CSASGGGTRYV. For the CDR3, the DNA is TGCAGTGCTAGCGGGGGGGGCACTAGGTACGTC.

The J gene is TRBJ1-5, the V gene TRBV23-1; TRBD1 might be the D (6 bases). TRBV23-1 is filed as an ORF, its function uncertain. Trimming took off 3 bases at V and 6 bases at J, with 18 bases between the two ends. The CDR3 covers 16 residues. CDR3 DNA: TGCGCCAGCAGTCAGAGGACAGTACGGATTCGTCAGCCCCAGCATTTT. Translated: CASSQRTVRIRQPQHF.

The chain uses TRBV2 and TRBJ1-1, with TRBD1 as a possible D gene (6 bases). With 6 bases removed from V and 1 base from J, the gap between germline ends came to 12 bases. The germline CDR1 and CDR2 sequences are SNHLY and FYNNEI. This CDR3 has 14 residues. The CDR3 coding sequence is TGTGCCAGCAGGAGAGAGGGGGGGAACACTGAAGCTTTCTTT. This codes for CASRREGGNTEAFF.

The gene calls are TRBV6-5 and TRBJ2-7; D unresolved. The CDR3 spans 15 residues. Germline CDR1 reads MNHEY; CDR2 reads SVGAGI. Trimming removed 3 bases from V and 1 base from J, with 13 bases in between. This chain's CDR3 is CASSYQASGSYEQYF. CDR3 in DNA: TGTGCCAGCAGTTATCAGGCCTCAGGATCCTACGAGCAGTACTTC.

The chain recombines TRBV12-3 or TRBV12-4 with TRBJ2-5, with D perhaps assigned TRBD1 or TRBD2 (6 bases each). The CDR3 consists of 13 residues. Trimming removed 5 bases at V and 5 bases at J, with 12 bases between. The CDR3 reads CASSPRGRETQYF. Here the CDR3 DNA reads TGTGCCAGCAGTCCTAGGGGGAGGGAGACCCAGTACTTC.

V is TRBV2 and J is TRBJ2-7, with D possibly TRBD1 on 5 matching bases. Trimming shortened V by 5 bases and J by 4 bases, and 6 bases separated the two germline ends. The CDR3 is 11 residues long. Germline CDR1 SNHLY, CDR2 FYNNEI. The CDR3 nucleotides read TGTGCCAGCAGTACAGGTTACGAGCAGTACTTC. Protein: CASSTGYEQYF.

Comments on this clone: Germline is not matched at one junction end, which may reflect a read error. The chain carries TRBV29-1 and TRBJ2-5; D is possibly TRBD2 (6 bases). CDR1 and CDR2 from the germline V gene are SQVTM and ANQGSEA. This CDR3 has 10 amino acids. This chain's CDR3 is CSVGKGRGDF. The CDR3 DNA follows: TGCAGCGTTGGTAAGGGGCGCGGGGACTTC.

This chain's CDR3 is CASSRVGAGGRETQYF. As DNA, the CDR3 is TGTGCCAGCAGCCGGGTGGGGGCAGGGGGGCGGGAGACCCAGTACTTC. The chain employs TRBV11-2 and TRBJ2-5; a possible D gene is TRBD1 (7 bases). Germline assignment: CDR1 SGHAT and CDR2 FQNNGV. The CDR3 runs 16 residues. Trimming pared 5 bases from V and 5 bases from J, leaving 21 bases between.